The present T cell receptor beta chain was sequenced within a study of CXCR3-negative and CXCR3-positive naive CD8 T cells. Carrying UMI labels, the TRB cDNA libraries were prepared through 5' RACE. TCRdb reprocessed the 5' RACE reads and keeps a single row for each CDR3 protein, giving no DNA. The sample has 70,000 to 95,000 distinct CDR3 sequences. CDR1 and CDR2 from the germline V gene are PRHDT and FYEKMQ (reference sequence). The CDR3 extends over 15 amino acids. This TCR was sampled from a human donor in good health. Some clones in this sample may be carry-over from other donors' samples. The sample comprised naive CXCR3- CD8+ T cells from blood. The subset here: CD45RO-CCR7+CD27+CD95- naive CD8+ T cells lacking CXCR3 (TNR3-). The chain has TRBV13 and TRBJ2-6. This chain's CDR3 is CASSPGRSGANVLTF.